This TCR beta chain was captured by sequencing in a study of cytomegalovirus exposure and HLA in healthy donors. Vbeta (60) and Jbeta (13) primers were used in the PCR. The method was immunoSEQ multiplex PCR; TCRdb's version includes in-frame clones alone and lacks a portion of them. The data show about 130,000 clones, 80% seen once. Turning to this clone: Its antigen is not known.

Germline CDR1 reads MNHNY; CDR2 reads SVGAGI (reference sequence). J gave up 1 base and V 1 base, and 4 bases lay outside the gene matches. The CDR3 totals 16 residues. Study findings and constraints: V- and J-gene trimming of TCR beta was linked (in a later analysis) to a missense DCLRE1C variant.

The genes are TRBV6-6 and TRBJ1-1, with 9 nucleotides matching TRBD1. The sequencing input was PBMCs. The TCR comes from a middle-aged woman in good health and CMV-seronegative. The CDR3 loop is CASSYLGTGTNTEAFF. The CDR3 DNA is TGTGCCAGCAGTTACTTGGGGACAGGGACGAACACTGAAGCTTTCTTT.